The clone carrying this T cell receptor (beta chain) rates as medium-sized. The antigen remains undetermined. This specimen comes from a study of liver allograft versus peripheral blood T cells. Study in general: Transplanted livers and recipients' peripheral blood had their T cell receptor repertoires compared.

TCRdb itself ran the reads through MiXCR, one entry per CDR3 protein. The sample yields thousands of distinct CDR3 sequences, around 21% seen once. Whole-study findings and limits: According to reports, the T cell receptor repertoires inside liver allografts differed from those in peripheral blood.

The CDR3 sequence is 14 residues long. V dropped 5 bases and J dropped 6; count of bases not matched to a gene: 6. In germline, CDR1 is SQVTM, CDR2 ANQGSEA. J is TRBJ2-1 and V is TRBV29-1; 11 bases align to TRBD2. The TCR originated in a human patient who had a liver transplant. The T cells may partly be graft donor cells. The CDR3 loop is CSVYTSGSFNEQFF. In DNA, the CDR3 is TGCAGCGTTTATACTAGCGGGAGTTTCAATGAGCAGTTCTTC.